This T cell receptor (beta chain) was sequenced for a study of blood T cell repertoires in COVID-19. The wider study: Donors in the United States, Italy and Spain gave samples during acute or convalescent COVID-19. From T cells, B-cell-depleted T cells, or PBMCs came the material, which was cDNA or gDNA.

Study processing details: Quantification of nucleated cells was approximated via reference gene primer amplification. The data were produced by immunoSEQ multiplex PCR, yet TCRdb's version contains in-frame clones alone and is incomplete. The DNA gave D and trimming, while V, J and clone size come from that table. The sample yields some 50,000 clones, under 90% seen once. Germline-derived CDR1 and CDR2 are SGHNT and YYREEE (reference sequence). The CDR3 is 15 residues long. V was pared by 3 bases and J by 5 bases, with 14 bases between. Sequenced: peripheral blood. The sequence was collected from a man in his fifties with acute or convalescent COVID-19. The V gene is TRBV5-4, the J gene TRBJ2-2; no reliable D call. CDR3 residues: CASSYVNGPTGELFF. DNA of the CDR3: TGTGCCAGCAGCTATGTGAACGGTCCTACCGGGGAGCTGTTTTTT.